The sample holds one count of the clone carrying this T cell receptor beta chain. The record originates from a study of blood T cell repertoires in COVID-19. This CDR3 is 15 amino acids long. Germline V CDR1 and CDR2: DFQATT, SNEGSKA (reference sequence). The V and J ends lost 3 bases and 5 bases respectively, with 19 bases between them. In the study's own analysis: From reference gene primer amplification, estimates of nucleated cell counts were derived. Clones were sequenced by immunoSEQ multiplex PCR, and TCRdb holds only the in-frame ones, with some missing. D and trimming were read from the DNA, whereas the V and J calls and clone size are those reported in that table. The sample yields hundreds of thousands of clones, roughly nine tenths seen once.

The clonotype originates from a woman in her late teens or twenties who had recovered from COVID-19. Input material: peripheral blood. The rearrangement uses TRBV20-1 and TRBJ1-2, with TRBD1 as a possible D gene (5 bases). The CDR3 reads CSASGGVGIEYGYTF. In nucleotides, the CDR3 is TGCAGTGCTAGTGGGGGTGTCGGGATAGAGTATGGCTACACCTTC.